Sequencing of this T cell receptor (beta chain) was carried out in a study of OX40 agonist ivuxolimab in advanced cancers. The trim removed 2 bases at V and 6 bases at J, leaving 2 bases unmatched. Germline V lookup: CDR1 SGHTA, CDR2 FQGTGA. This CDR3 is built from 14 residues. Clones were sequenced by immunoSEQ multiplex PCR, and TCRdb holds only the in-frame ones, with some missing. The sample has more than 50,000 clones, 70% to 90% seen once. The receptor's source is an adult with an advanced solid tumor such as melanoma, head and neck, liver or kidney cancer. The material sequenced was CD4+ or CD8+ T cells sorted from blood, taken in a trial of the OX40 agonist ivuxolimab. This chain links TRBV7-3 with TRBJ2-3; 10 bases agree with TRBD1. Written as DNA, the CDR3 is TGTGCCAGCAGCTTAGGGGGACAGGGGGATACGCAGTATTTT. This gives the protein CASSLGGQGDTQYF.